These T cell receptor beta chains were read from a single sample in a study of T cell responses to AZD1222 COVID-19 vaccine. This table comes from immunoSEQ multiplex PCR, and its TCRdb copy is limited to in-frame clones, with some not included. The table includes around 200,000 clones, 94% detected once. The material was peripheral blood, obtained 28 days after the second AZD1222 dose. These receptors were taken from an adult who received the AZD1222 COVID-19 vaccine. Both conserved end residues are part of each CDR3. Each record gives: D gene, clone size, V gene, J gene, CDR3 protein, CDR3 DNA. D genes are given only for firm matches. Expanded clones are given a class, and other clones once, few, many or no size at all.

d_call: TRBD2; clone_size: once; v_call: TRBV3-1/TRBV3-2; j_call: TRBJ2-5; cdr3_aa: CASSRYGGGRAGGETQYF; cdr3_nt: TGTGCCAGCAGCCGGTACGGGGGCGGGAGGGCCGGTGGAGAGACCCAGTACTTC
d_call: NA; clone_size: NA; v_call: TRBV2; j_call: TRBJ2-1; cdr3_aa: CASRETSGYEQFF; cdr3_nt: TGTGCCAGCAGGGAGACCTCGGGATATGAGCAGTTCTTC
d_call: NA; clone_size: NA; v_call: TRBV7-8; j_call: TRBJ1-1; cdr3_aa: CASSLHRQDEAFF; cdr3_nt: TGTGCCAGCAGCTTACATCGACAGGATGAAGCTTTCTTT
d_call: NA; clone_size: NA; v_call: TRBV30; j_call: TRBJ1-2; cdr3_aa: CAWNQEGLGYGYTF; cdr3_nt: TGTGCCTGGAACCAAGAGGGGTTGGGCTATGGCTACACCTTC
d_call: NA; clone_size: NA; v_call: TRBV12-3/TRBV12-4; j_call: TRBJ2-1; cdr3_aa: CASSQWYEQFF; cdr3_nt: TGTGCCAGCAGTCAATGGTATGAGCAGTTCTTC
d_call: NA; clone_size: NA; v_call: TRBV6-5; j_call: TRBJ2-7; cdr3_aa: CASGVIGAEDEQYF; cdr3_nt: TGTGCCAGCGGGGTTATAGGGGCGGAGGACGAGCAGTACTTC
d_call: TRBD1; clone_size: once; v_call: TRBV4-1; j_call: TRBJ1-5; cdr3_aa: CASSPGQGAGGNQPQHF; cdr3_nt: TGCGCCAGCAGCCCGGGACAGGGGGCGGGCGGCAATCAGCCCCAGCATTTT
d_call: TRBD1; clone_size: NA; v_call: TRBV6-5; j_call: TRBJ1-2; cdr3_aa: CASQLTGLDNYGYTF; cdr3_nt: TGTGCCAGTCAACTGACAGGGTTGGATAACTATGGCTACACCTTC
d_call: NA; clone_size: NA; v_call: TRBV28; j_call: TRBJ2-1; cdr3_aa: CASSPPRGSGYNEQFF; cdr3_nt: TGTGCCAGCAGTCCGCCTCGCGGTAGCGGATACAATGAGCAGTTCTTC
d_call: NA; clone_size: NA; v_call: TRBV12-3/TRBV12-4; j_call: TRBJ1-4; cdr3_aa: CASCRDDEKLFF; cdr3_nt: TGTGCCAGCTGCCGGGACGATGAAAAACTGTTTTTT
d_call: TRBD2; clone_size: NA; v_call: TRBV15; j_call: TRBJ2-3; cdr3_aa: CATSNRYRTSGRMADTQYF; cdr3_nt: TGTGCCACCAGCAACCGATACAGGACTAGCGGGAGGATGGCAGATACGCAGTATTTT
d_call: NA; clone_size: NA; v_call: TRBV7-8; j_call: TRBJ1-1; cdr3_aa: CASSKPGEMNTEAFF; cdr3_nt: TGTGCCAGCAGCAAACCAGGGGAAATGAACACTGAAGCTTTCTTT
d_call: NA; clone_size: NA; v_call: TRBV7-9; j_call: TRBJ1-1; cdr3_aa: CASSLGGQIEAFF; cdr3_nt: TGTGCCAGCAGCTTAGGCGGACAGATCGAAGCTTTCTTT
d_call: NA; clone_size: NA; v_call: TRBV19; j_call: TRBJ2-6; cdr3_aa: CASTGSLSGANVLTF; cdr3_nt: TGTGCCAGTACAGGTAGCTTATCTGGGGCCAACGTCCTGACTTTC
d_call: NA; clone_size: NA; v_call: TRBV7-3; j_call: TRBJ2-3; cdr3_aa: CASSYGPTDTQYF; cdr3_nt: TGTGCCAGCAGCTACGGCCCCACAGATACGCAGTATTTT
d_call: NA; clone_size: once; v_call: TRBV7-9; j_call: TRBJ1-2; cdr3_aa: CASSLGRLNYGYTF; cdr3_nt: TGTGCCAGCAGCTTAGGTCGCCTGAACTATGGCTACACCTTC
d_call: NA; clone_size: NA; v_call: TRBV6-5; j_call: TRBJ1-2; cdr3_aa: CASSCGNPPGIYGYTF; cdr3_nt: TGTGCCAGCAGTTGCGGGAACCCCCCAGGGATATATGGCTACACCTTC
d_call: NA; clone_size: NA; v_call: TRBV7-6; j_call: TRBJ2-5; cdr3_aa: CASSPRGARSGETQYF; cdr3_nt: TGTGCCAGCAGCCCCAGGGGCGCCAGATCTGGGGAGACCCAGTACTTC
d_call: TRBD1; clone_size: NA; v_call: TRBV3-1/TRBV3-2; j_call: TRBJ2-7; cdr3_aa: CASSPRQGRYEQYF; cdr3_nt: TGTGCCAGCAGCCCCCGACAGGGCCGCTACGAGCAGTACTTC
d_call: NA; clone_size: NA; v_call: TRBV9; j_call: TRBJ1-4; cdr3_aa: CASSVGGGAGKLFF; cdr3_nt: TGTGCCAGCAGCGTAGGCGGGGGGGCAGGAAAACTGTTTTTT
d_call: TRBD2; clone_size: NA; v_call: TRBV6-2/TRBV6-3; j_call: TRBJ2-1; cdr3_aa: CASSYRGGGVDEQFF; cdr3_nt: TGTGCCAGCAGTTACCGTGGCGGGGGGGTCGATGAGCAGTTCTTC
d_call: NA; clone_size: once; v_call: TRBV7-3; j_call: TRBJ2-1; cdr3_aa: CASSFPNLDEQFF; cdr3_nt: TGTGCCAGCAGCTTTCCCAATTTGGATGAGCAGTTCTTC
d_call: NA; clone_size: NA; v_call: TRBV3-1/TRBV3-2; j_call: TRBJ2-6; cdr3_aa: CASSQSGAPGANVLTF; cdr3_nt: TGTGCCAGCAGCCAATCGGGGGCGCCCGGGGCCAACGTCCTGACTTTC
d_call: NA; clone_size: NA; v_call: TRBV28; j_call: TRBJ1-3; cdr3_aa: CASSLPGAGNTIYF; cdr3_nt: TGTGCCAGCAGTTTACCAGGGGCTGGAAACACCATATATTTT
d_call: NA; clone_size: NA; v_call: TRBV27; j_call: TRBJ1-1; cdr3_aa: CASTLGINTEAFF; cdr3_nt: TGTGCCAGCACCCTGGGGATTAACACTGAAGCTTTCTTT
d_call: TRBD1; clone_size: NA; v_call: TRBV6-1; j_call: TRBJ2-3; cdr3_aa: CASSEGGTGSDTQYF; cdr3_nt: TGTGCCAGCAGTGAAGGTGGGACAGGGTCAGATACGCAGTATTTT
d_call: NA; clone_size: NA; v_call: TRBV5-8; j_call: TRBJ1-5; cdr3_aa: CASTHLRGTNQPQHF; cdr3_nt: TGTGCCAGCACCCACCTGAGGGGGACCAATCAGCCCCAGCATTTT
d_call: TRBD1; clone_size: NA; v_call: TRBV27; j_call: TRBJ2-5; cdr3_aa: CASSLTGGTGQETQYF; cdr3_nt: TGTGCCAGCAGTTTAACAGGCGGGACAGGTCAAGAGACCCAGTACTTC
d_call: TRBD2; clone_size: NA; v_call: TRBV19; j_call: TRBJ2-1; cdr3_aa: CASSMSPGLVYNEQFF; cdr3_nt: TGTGCCAGTAGTATGTCGCCGGGACTAGTGTACAATGAGCAGTTCTTC
d_call: TRBD1; clone_size: NA; v_call: TRBV29-1; j_call: TRBJ1-3; cdr3_aa: CSVRPTGVGNTIYF; cdr3_nt: TGCAGCGTTAGACCGACAGGGGTTGGAAACACCATATATTTT
d_call: NA; clone_size: NA; v_call: TRBV11-2; j_call: TRBJ2-7; cdr3_aa: CASSRGTLKYEQYF; cdr3_nt: TGTGCCAGCAGCCGTGGGACTCTAAAATACGAGCAGTACTTC
d_call: NA; clone_size: NA; v_call: TRBV14; j_call: TRBJ1-1; cdr3_aa: CASSQDRESTEAFF; cdr3_nt: TGTGCCAGCAGCCAAGATCGTGAAAGCACTGAAGCTTTCTTT
d_call: NA; clone_size: once; v_call: TRBV7-9; j_call: TRBJ1-2; cdr3_aa: CASSVEPNYGYTF; cdr3_nt: TGTGCCAGCAGCGTGGAGCCTAACTATGGCTACACCTTC
d_call: NA; clone_size: NA; v_call: TRBV3-1/TRBV3-2; j_call: TRBJ2-1; cdr3_aa: CASSQTGYEQFF; cdr3_nt: TGTGCCAGCAGCCAAACAGGGTATGAGCAGTTCTTC
d_call: NA; clone_size: NA; v_call: TRBV21-1; j_call: TRBJ1-6; cdr3_aa: CASSPPGQKDSPLHF; cdr3_nt: TGTGCCAGCAGCCCACCGGGACAGAAAGATTCACCCCTCCACTTT
d_call: NA; clone_size: NA; v_call: TRBV7-8; j_call: TRBJ1-3; cdr3_aa: CASSLGSTNSGNTIYF; cdr3_nt: TGTGCCAGCAGCTTGGGCAGTACTAACTCTGGAAACACCATATATTTT
d_call: NA; clone_size: NA; v_call: TRBV7-2; j_call: TRBJ1-2; cdr3_aa: CASSLGLIRGAPSYTF; cdr3_nt: TGTGCCAGCAGCTTAGGACTCATCCGGGGCGCCCCCAGCTACACCTTC
d_call: TRBD2; clone_size: NA; v_call: TRBV12-5; j_call: TRBJ2-5; cdr3_aa: CASALGGVLTQETQYF; cdr3_nt: TGTGCTAGTGCCTTGGGGGGGGTATTGACCCAAGAGACCCAGTACTTC
d_call: NA; clone_size: NA; v_call: TRBV23-1; j_call: TRBJ2-6; cdr3_aa: CASSQYPGRTSGANVLTF; cdr3_nt: TGCGCCAGCAGTCAATATCCGGGACGGACCTCTGGGGCCAACGTCCTGACTTTC
d_call: TRBD1; clone_size: NA; v_call: TRBV6-5; j_call: TRBJ2-7; cdr3_aa: CASSSQGQGSYEQYF; cdr3_nt: TGTGCCAGCAGTTCCCAGGGACAGGGTTCCTACGAGCAGTACTTC
d_call: NA; clone_size: few; v_call: TRBV12-5; j_call: TRBJ2-3; cdr3_aa: CASDRGQPDTQYF; cdr3_nt: TGTGCTAGTGATCGGGGTCAGCCAGATACGCAGTATTTT
d_call: NA; clone_size: NA; v_call: TRBV6-5; j_call: TRBJ2-1; cdr3_aa: CASRKGAAGADEQFF; cdr3_nt: TGTGCCAGCAGGAAGGGGGCGGCGGGGGCGGATGAGCAGTTCTTC
d_call: TRBD1; clone_size: NA; v_call: TRBV27; j_call: TRBJ1-5; cdr3_aa: CASSPGQGWYGNQPQHF; cdr3_nt: TGTGCCAGCAGCCCGGGACAGGGATGGTATGGCAATCAGCCCCAGCATTTT
d_call: NA; clone_size: NA; v_call: TRBV5-1; j_call: TRBJ2-7; cdr3_aa: CASSLSSPPYEQYF; cdr3_nt: TGCGCCAGCAGCTTATCCTCTCCTCCCTACGAGCAGTACTTC
d_call: NA; clone_size: NA; v_call: TRBV5-5; j_call: TRBJ2-3; cdr3_aa: CASSLTDTQYF; cdr3_nt: TGTGCCAGCAGCTTGACTGATACGCAGTATTTT
d_call: NA; clone_size: once; v_call: TRBV11-2; j_call: TRBJ1-1; cdr3_aa: CASSLVGTEAFF; cdr3_nt: TGTGCCAGCAGCTTAGTAGGCACTGAAGCTTTCTTT
d_call: NA; clone_size: NA; v_call: TRBV19; j_call: TRBJ2-7; cdr3_aa: CASRSRVSDEQYF; cdr3_nt: TGTGCCAGTAGGAGTAGGGTTAGCGACGAGCAGTACTTC
d_call: NA; clone_size: NA; v_call: TRBV7-2; j_call: TRBJ1-1; cdr3_aa: CASSSHVRGGTEAFF; cdr3_nt: TGTGCCAGCAGCTCCCACGTGCGGGGTGGAACTGAAGCTTTCTTT
d_call: TRBD1; clone_size: NA; v_call: TRBV19; j_call: TRBJ2-5; cdr3_aa: CASKAGQANLQETQYF; cdr3_nt: TGTGCCAGTAAGGCAGGACAGGCGAACCTACAAGAGACCCAGTACTTC
d_call: NA; clone_size: NA; v_call: TRBV6-6; j_call: TRBJ1-5; cdr3_aa: CASSQYRQAQHF; cdr3_nt: TGTGCCAGCAGTCAATATAGACAAGCCCAGCATTTT
d_call: TRBD1; clone_size: NA; v_call: TRBV2; j_call: TRBJ2-3; cdr3_aa: CASNTDRVSTDTQYF; cdr3_nt: TGTGCCAGCAATACGGACAGGGTGAGCACAGATACGCAGTATTTT
d_call: NA; clone_size: NA; v_call: TRBV5-6; j_call: TRBJ2-3; cdr3_aa: CASSLEGSTDTQYF; cdr3_nt: TGTGCCAGCAGCTTAGAGGGAAGCACAGATACGCAGTATTTT
d_call: NA; clone_size: NA; v_call: TRBV5-5; j_call: TRBJ2-5; cdr3_aa: CASSLAQGRETQYF; cdr3_nt: TGTGCCAGCAGCTTGGCGCAGGGTAGGGAGACCCAGTACTTC
d_call: NA; clone_size: NA; v_call: TRBV5-1; j_call: TRBJ2-1; cdr3_aa: CASSLAQSPSISYNEQFF; cdr3_nt: TGCGCCAGCAGCTTGGCGCAGAGCCCTAGTATCTCCTACAATGAGCAGTTCTTC
d_call: TRBD2; clone_size: NA; v_call: TRBV7-6; j_call: TRBJ2-2; cdr3_aa: CASRPGLAGGPWVSGELFF; cdr3_nt: TGTGCCAGCAGGCCAGGACTAGCGGGAGGCCCCTGGGTCTCCGGGGAGCTGTTTTTT
d_call: TRBD1; clone_size: NA; v_call: TRBV19; j_call: TRBJ2-3; cdr3_aa: CASSNRGPGDTQYF; cdr3_nt: TGTGCCAGTAGTAACAGGGGGCCGGGAGATACGCAGTATTTT
d_call: TRBD1; clone_size: NA; v_call: TRBV28; j_call: TRBJ1-5; cdr3_aa: CATNRDRGIQPQHF; cdr3_nt: TGTGCCACAAACCGGGACAGGGGTATTCAGCCTCAGCATTTT
d_call: NA; clone_size: NA; v_call: TRBV13; j_call: TRBJ1-2; cdr3_aa: CASSGDSNYGYTF; cdr3_nt: TGTGCCAGCAGCGGGGACTCTAACTATGGCTACACCTTC
d_call: NA; clone_size: NA; v_call: TRBV5-1; j_call: TRBJ2-1; cdr3_aa: CASSSSLTGTEQFF; cdr3_nt: TGCGCCAGCAGCTCCTCACTCACCGGGACAGAGCAGTTCTTC
d_call: TRBD2; clone_size: NA; v_call: TRBV24-1; j_call: TRBJ2-7; cdr3_aa: CATSDSGGNEQYF; cdr3_nt: TGTGCCACCAGTGATTCGGGAGGCAACGAGCAGTACTTC